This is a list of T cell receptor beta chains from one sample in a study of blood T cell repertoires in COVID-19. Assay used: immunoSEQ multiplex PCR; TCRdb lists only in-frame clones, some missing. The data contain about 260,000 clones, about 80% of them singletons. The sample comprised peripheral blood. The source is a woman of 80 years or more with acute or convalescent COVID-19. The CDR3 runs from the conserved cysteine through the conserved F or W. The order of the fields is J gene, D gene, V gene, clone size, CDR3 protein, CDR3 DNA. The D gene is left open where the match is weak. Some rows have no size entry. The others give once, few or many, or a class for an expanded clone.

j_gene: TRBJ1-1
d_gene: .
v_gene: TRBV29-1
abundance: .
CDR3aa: CSVTRVNTEAFF
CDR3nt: TGCAGCGTCACTAGGGTGAACACTGAAGCTTTCTTT

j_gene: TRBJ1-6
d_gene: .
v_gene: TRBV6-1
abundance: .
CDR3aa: CASSEQNRVTSPLHF
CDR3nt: TGTGCCAGCAGTGAACAGAACAGGGTGACTTCACCCCTCCACTTT

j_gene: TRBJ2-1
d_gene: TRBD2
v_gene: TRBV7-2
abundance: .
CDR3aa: CASSLDLAGPHSFF
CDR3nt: TGTGCCAGCAGCTTAGACCTAGCGGGACCCCATTCGTTCTTC

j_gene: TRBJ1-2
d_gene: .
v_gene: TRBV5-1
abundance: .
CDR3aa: CASSVVQGGVAYGYTF
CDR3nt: TGCGCCAGCAGCGTTGTACAGGGAGGGGTTGCCTATGGCTACACCTTC

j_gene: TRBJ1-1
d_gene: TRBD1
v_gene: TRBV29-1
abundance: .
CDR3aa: CSSGQGLSAFF
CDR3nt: TGCAGCTCGGGACAGGGCCTGTCGGCTTTCTTT

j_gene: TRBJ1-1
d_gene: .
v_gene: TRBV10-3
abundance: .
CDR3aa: CAISERGRDTEAFF
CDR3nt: TGTGCCATCAGTGAGAGGGGGAGGGACACTGAAGCTTTCTTT

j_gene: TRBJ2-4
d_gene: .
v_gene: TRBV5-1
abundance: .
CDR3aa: CASSLTVAKNIQYF
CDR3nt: TGCGCCAGCAGCTTGACAGTAGCCAAAAACATTCAGTACTTC

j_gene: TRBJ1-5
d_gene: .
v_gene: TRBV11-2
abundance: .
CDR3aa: CASSLAGGANQPQHF
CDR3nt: TGTGCCAGCAGCTTAGCGGGGGGAGCCAATCAGCCCCAGCATTTT

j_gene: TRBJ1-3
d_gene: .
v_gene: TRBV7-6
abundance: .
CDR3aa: CASSLSGNSGNTIYF
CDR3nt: TGTGCCAGCAGCTTAAGCGGGAACTCTGGAAACACCATATATTTT

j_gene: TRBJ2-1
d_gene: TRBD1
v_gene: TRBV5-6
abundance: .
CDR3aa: CASSRRQGSNEQFF
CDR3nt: TGTGCCAGCAGCCGGAGACAGGGAAGCAATGAGCAGTTCTTC

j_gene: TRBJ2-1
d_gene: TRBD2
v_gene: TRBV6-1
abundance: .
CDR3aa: CASSEVPREFPNNEQFF
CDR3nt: TGTGCCAGCAGTGAAGTACCGCGGGAGTTCCCCAACAATGAGCAGTTCTTC

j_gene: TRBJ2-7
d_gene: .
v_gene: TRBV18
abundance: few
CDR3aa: CASSPSVQGYEQYF
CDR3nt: TGTGCCAGCTCACCGAGCGTCCAGGGTTACGAGCAGTACTTC

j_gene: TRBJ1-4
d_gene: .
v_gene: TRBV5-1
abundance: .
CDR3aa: CASSETRWGSNEKLFF
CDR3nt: TGCGCCAGCAGCGAGACTAGATGGGGGTCTAATGAAAAACTGTTTTTT

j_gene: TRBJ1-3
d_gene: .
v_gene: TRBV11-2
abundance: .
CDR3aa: CASSSSASSGNTIYF
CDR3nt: TGTGCCAGCAGCTCGTCAGCGTCCTCTGGAAACACCATATATTTT

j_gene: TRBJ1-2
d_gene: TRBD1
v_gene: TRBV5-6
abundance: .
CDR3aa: CASSLQGADGYTF
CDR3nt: TGTGCCAGCAGCTTGCAGGGGGCGGATGGCTACACCTTC

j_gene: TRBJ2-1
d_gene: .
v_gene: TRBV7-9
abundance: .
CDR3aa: CASSHIQVGGNEQFF
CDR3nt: TGTGCCAGCAGCCACATCCAGGTCGGGGGCAATGAGCAGTTCTTC

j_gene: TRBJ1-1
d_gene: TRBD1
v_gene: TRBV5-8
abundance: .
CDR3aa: CAYLRAGGNTEAFF
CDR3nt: TGTGCCTACCTGCGGGCAGGGGGGAACACTGAAGCTTTCTTT

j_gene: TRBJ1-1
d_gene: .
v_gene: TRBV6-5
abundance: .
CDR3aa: CASSYSSRDNEAFF
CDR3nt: TGTGCCAGCAGTTACTCGTCCCGAGACAATGAAGCTTTCTTT

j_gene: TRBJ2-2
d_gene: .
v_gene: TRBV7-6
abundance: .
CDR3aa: CASSLFPGNTGELFF
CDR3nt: TGTGCCAGCAGCTTATTTCCAGGGAACACCGGGGAGCTGTTTTTT

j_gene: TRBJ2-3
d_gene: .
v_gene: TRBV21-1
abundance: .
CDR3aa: CASSNKHGRDRVTDTQYF
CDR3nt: TGTGCCAGCAGCAACAAGCACGGAAGGGACAGGGTAACAGATACGCAGTATTTT

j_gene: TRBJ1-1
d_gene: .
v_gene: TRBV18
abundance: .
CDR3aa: CASSPAGRNTEAFF
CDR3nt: TGTGCCAGCTCACCGGCAGGCCGGAACACTGAAGCTTTCTTT

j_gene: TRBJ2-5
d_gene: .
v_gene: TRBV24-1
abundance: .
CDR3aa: CATSAPNQETQYF
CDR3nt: TGTGCCACCAGTGCCCCTAACCAAGAGACCCAGTACTTC

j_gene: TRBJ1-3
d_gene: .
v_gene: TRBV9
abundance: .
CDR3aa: CASSDVPRPQSGNTIYF
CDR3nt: TGTGCCAGCAGCGACGTCCCGAGACCACAGTCTGGAAACACCATATATTTT

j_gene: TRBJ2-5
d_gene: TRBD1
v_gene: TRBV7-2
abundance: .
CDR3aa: CASSFGTGRQETQYF
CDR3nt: TGTGCCAGCAGCTTTGGGACAGGGCGTCAAGAGACCCAGTACTTC

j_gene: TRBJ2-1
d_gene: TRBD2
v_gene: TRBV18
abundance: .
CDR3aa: CASSPGRTAGVNEQFF
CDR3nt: TGTGCCAGCTCACCAGGTAGGACGGCGGGAGTTAATGAGCAGTTCTTC

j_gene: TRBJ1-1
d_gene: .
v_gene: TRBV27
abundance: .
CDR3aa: CASSLKKSYHPEAFF
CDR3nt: TGTGCCAGCAGTTTAAAAAAGAGTTACCACCCTGAAGCTTTCTTT

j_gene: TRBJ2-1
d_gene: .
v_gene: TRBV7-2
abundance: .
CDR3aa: CASSLGSGVGNEQFF
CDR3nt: TGTGCCAGCAGCCTGGGTTCGGGAGTAGGGAATGAGCAGTTCTTC

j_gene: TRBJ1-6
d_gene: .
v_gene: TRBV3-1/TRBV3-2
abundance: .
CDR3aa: CASSHRRESSYNSPLHF
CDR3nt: TGTGCCAGCAGCCACCGACGGGAGAGCTCCTATAATTCACCCCTCCACTTT

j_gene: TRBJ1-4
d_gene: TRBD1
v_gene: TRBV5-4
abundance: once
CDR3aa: CASSARTGGREKLFF
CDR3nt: TGTGCCAGCAGCGCTCGGACAGGGGGAAGGGAAAAACTGTTTTTT

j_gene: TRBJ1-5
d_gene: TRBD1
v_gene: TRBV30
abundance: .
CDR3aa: CAWSKQGAGISNQPQHF
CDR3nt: TGTGCCTGGAGTAAACAGGGGGCAGGTATTAGCAATCAGCCCCAGCATTTT

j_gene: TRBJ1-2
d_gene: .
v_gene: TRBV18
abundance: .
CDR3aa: CASSSDRPIYGYTF
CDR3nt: TGTGCCAGCTCATCAGACAGGCCAATCTATGGCTACACCTTC

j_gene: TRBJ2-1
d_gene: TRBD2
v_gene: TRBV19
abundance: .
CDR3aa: CASTKSGTSRNEQFF
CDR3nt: TGTGCCAGTACCAAATCCGGGACTAGCCGCAATGAGCAGTTCTTC

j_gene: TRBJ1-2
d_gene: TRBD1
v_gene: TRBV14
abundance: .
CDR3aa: CASSLEGAGDGYTF
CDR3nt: TGTGCCAGCAGCCTAGAGGGGGCAGGGGATGGCTACACCTTC

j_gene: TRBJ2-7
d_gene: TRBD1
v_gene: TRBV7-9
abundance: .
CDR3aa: CASSLGQGITYEQYF
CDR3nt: TGTGCCAGCAGCTTGGGACAGGGCATAACCTACGAGCAGTACTTC

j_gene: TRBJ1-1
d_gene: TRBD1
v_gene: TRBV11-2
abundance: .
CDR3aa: CASSPLQGRTEAFF
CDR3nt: TGTGCCAGCAGCCCTCTACAGGGGAGGACTGAAGCTTTCTTT

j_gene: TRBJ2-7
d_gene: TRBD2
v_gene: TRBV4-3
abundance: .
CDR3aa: CASSQISGGGPSEQYF
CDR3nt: TGCGCCAGCAGCCAGATTAGCGGGGGCGGCCCCTCCGAGCAGTACTTC

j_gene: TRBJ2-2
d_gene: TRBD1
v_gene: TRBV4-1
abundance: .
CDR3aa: CASSSDRDIHTGELFF
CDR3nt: TGCGCCAGCAGCTCAGACAGGGACATTCACACCGGGGAGCTGTTTTTT

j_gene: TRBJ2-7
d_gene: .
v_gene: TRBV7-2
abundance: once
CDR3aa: CASSVSGTTRGGEQYF
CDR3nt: TGTGCCAGCAGCGTCAGCGGGACGACCAGGGGAGGGGAGCAGTACTTC

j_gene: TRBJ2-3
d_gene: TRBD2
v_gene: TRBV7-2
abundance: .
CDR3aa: CASSSVGTSGSRDTQYF
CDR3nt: TGTGCCAGCAGCTCTGTCGGGACTAGCGGGAGCAGAGATACGCAGTATTTT

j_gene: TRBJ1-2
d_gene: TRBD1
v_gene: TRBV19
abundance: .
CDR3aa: CASSLGTGGDPRGYTF
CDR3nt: TGTGCCAGTAGTCTCGGGACAGGGGGCGACCCAAGAGGCTACACCTTC

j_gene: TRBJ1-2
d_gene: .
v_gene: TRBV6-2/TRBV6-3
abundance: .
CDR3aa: CASSLQQGRGGYTF
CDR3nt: TGTGCCAGCAGCCTCCAACAGGGACGGGGAGGCTACACCTTC

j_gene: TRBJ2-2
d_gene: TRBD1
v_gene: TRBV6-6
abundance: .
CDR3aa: CASSETGGFNTGELFF
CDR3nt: TGTGCCAGCTCAGAGACAGGGGGCTTTAACACCGGGGAGCTGTTTTTT

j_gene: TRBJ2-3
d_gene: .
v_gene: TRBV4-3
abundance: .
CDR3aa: CASSHQPGGRTDTQYF
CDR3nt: TGCGCCAGCAGCCATCAACCAGGAGGCCGAACAGATACGCAGTATTTT

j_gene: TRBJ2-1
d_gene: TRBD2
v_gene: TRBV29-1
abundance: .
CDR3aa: CSVEDQASGNEQFF
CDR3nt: TGCAGCGTTGAAGATCAGGCTAGCGGCAATGAGCAGTTCTTC

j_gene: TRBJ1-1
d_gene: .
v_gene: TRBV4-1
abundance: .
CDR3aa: CASSQGQSPMGLFF
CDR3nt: TGCGCCAGCAGCCAAGGACAGTCCCCGATGGGGCTTTTCTTT

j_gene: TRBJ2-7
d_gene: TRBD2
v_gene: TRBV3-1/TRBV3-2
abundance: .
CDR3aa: CASSPTGLAGGGEQYF
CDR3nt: TGTGCCAGCAGCCCAACGGGACTAGCGGGAGGAGGGGAGCAGTACTTC

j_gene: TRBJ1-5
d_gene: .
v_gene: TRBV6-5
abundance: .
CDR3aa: CASSYDSSNQPQHF
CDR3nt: TGTGCCAGCAGTTACGACAGTAGCAATCAGCCCCAGCATTTT

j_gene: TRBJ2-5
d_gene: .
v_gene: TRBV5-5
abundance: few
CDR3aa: CASSLAHQGETQYF
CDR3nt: TGTGCCAGCAGCTTGGCCCACCAGGGGGAGACCCAGTACTTC

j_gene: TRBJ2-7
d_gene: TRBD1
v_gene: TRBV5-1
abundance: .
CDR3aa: CASSLQPGQRYEQYF
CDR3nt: TGCGCCAGCAGCCTTCAACCGGGACAGAGATACGAGCAGTACTTC

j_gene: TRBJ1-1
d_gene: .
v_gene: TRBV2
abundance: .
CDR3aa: CASSAQGTEAFF
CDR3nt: TGTGCCAGCAGTGCCCAGGGCACTGAAGCTTTCTTT

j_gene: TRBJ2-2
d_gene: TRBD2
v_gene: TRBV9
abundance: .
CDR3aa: CASSVVSGLGTGELFF
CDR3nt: TGTGCCAGCAGCGTAGTTTCTGGACTAGGAACCGGGGAGCTGTTTTTT

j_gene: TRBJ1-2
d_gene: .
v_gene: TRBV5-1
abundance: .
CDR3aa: CASSTDPTDRNGYTF
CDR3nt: TGCGCCAGCAGCACGGACCCGACAGATCGAAATGGCTACACCTTC

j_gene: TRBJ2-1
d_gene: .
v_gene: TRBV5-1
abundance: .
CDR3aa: CASSLAGLPGDEQFF
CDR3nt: TGCGCCAGCAGCTTGGCTGGACTACCGGGCGATGAGCAGTTCTTC

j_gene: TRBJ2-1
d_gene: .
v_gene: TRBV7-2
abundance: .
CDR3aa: CASSFQPSSYNEQFF
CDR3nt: TGTGCCAGCAGCTTTCAACCCAGCTCCTACAATGAGCAGTTCTTC

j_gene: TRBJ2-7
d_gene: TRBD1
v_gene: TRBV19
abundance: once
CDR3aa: CATSGTGAYEQYF
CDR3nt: TGTGCCACTTCCGGGACAGGGGCCTACGAGCAGTACTTC

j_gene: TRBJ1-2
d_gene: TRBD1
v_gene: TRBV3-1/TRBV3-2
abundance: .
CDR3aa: CASSPGTGGNTF
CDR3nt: TGTGCCAGCAGCCCCGGGACAGGGGGCAACACCTTC

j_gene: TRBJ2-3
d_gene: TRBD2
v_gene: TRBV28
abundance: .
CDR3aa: CASTRTSLTDTQYF
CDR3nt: TGTGCCAGCACCCGGACTAGCCTCACAGATACGCAGTATTTT

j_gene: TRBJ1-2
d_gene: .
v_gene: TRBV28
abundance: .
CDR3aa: CATGRERGGGYTF
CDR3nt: TGTGCCACCGGTCGTGAGCGGGGGGGTGGCTACACCTTC

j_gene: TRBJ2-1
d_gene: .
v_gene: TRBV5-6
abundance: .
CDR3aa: CASSLVGESYNEQFF
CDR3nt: TGTGCCAGCAGCTTGGTAGGGGAATCCTACAATGAGCAGTTCTTC